This TCR beta chain was identified in a study of OX40 agonist ivuxolimab in advanced cancers. Findings and caveats of the study: Part of the nonresponder group also had normalized T-cell clonal expansion that was low. At 0.1 to 3.0 mg/kg, clonal expansion of CD4+ and CD8+ blood T cells had occurred by week 6.

Here immunoSEQ multiplex PCR was the method, and the copy in TCRdb shows in-frame clones only, minus some. The sample holds approximately 47,000 clones, 92% seen once. CDR1 SEHNR and CDR2 FQNEAQ come from the germline V gene (reference sequence). Trimming took 6 bases from V and 1 from J; bases not matched to a gene: 6. The CDR3 loop spans 16 amino acids. This clone has a single count. Its specificity is not known. The receptor comes from an adult with an advanced solid tumor such as melanoma, head and neck, liver or kidney cancer. Sequenced here: CD4+ or CD8+ T cells sorted from blood, sampled in a trial of the OX40 agonist ivuxolimab. The rearrangement uses TRBV7-9 and TRBJ2-5; 12 bases agree with TRBD2. This CDR3 is CASRDTSGGTQETQYF. The DNA for the CDR3 is TGTGCCAGCAGGGACACTAGCGGGGGGACCCAAGAGACCCAGTACTTC.